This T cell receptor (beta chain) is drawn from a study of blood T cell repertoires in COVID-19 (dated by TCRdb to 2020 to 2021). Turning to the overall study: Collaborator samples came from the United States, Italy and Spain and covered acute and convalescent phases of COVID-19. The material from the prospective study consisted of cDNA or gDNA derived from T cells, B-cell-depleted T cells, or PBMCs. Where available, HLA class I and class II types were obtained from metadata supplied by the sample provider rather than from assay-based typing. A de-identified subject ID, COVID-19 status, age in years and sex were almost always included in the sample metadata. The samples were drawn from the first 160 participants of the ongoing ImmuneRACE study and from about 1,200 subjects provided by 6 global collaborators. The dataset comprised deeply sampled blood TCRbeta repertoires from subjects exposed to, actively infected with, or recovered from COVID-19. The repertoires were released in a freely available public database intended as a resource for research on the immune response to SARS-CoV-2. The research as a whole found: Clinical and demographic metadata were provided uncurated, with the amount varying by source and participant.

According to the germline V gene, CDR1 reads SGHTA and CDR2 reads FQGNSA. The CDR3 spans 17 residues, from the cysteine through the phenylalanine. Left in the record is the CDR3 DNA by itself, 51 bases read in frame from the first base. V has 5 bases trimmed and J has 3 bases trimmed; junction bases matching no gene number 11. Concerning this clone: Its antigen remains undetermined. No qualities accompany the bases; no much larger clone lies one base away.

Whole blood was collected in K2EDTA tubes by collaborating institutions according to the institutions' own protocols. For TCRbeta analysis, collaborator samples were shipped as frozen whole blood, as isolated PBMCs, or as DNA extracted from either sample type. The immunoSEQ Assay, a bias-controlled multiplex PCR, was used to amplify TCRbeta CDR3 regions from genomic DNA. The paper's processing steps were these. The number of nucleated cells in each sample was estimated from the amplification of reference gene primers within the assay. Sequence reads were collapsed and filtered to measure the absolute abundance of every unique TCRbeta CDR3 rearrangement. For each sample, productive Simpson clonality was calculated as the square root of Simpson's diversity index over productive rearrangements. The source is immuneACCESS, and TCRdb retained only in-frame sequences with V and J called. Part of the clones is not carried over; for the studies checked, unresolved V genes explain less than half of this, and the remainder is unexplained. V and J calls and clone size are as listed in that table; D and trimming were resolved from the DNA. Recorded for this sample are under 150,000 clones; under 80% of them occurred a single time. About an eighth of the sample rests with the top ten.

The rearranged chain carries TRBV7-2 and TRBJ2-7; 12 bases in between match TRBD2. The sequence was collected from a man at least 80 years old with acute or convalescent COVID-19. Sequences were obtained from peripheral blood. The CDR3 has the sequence CASSPYLTSGGYYEQYF. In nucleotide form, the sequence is TGTGCCAGCAGCCCCTACCTCACTAGCGGGGGGTACTACGAGCAGTACTTC.